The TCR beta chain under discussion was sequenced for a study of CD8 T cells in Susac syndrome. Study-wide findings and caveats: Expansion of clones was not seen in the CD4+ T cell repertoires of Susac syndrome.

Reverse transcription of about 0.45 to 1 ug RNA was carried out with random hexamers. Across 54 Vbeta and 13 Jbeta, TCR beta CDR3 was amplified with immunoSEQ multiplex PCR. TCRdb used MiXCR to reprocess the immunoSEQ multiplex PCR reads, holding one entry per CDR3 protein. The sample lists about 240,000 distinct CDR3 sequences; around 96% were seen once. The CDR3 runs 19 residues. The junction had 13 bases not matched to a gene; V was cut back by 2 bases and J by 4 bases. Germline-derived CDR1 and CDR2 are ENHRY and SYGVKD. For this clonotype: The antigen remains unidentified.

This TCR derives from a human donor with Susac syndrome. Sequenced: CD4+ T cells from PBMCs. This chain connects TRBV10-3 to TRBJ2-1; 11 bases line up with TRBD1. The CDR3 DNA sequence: TGTGCCATCAGTGAGACGGACAGGGGGCGGACCCTAAGATACAATGAGCAGTTCTTC. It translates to CAISETDRGRTLRYNEQFF.